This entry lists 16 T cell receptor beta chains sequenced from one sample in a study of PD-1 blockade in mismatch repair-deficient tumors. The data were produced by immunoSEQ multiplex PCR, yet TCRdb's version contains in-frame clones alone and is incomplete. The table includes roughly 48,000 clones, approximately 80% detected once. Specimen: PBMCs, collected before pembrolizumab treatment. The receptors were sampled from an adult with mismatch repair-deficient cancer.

The CDR3 sequence: CSAPLPPGYEQYF. DNA of the CDR3: TGCAGCGCCCCGCTCCCTCCGGGCTACGAGCAGTACTTC. V usage is TRBV29-1 and J usage is TRBJ2-7; D ambiguous. Germline lookup yields CDR1 SQVTM and CDR2 ANQGSEA. V lost 7 bases and J lost 3, with 16 bases in between. The CDR3 runs 13 residues.

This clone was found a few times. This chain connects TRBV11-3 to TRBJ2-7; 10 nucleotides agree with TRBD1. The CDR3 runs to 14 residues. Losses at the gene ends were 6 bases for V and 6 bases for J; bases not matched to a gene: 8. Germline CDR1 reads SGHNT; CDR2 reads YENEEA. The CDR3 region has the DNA TGTGCCAGCAGGTTCGGGACAGGGGCAAGCGAGCAGTACTTC. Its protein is CASRFGTGASEQYF.

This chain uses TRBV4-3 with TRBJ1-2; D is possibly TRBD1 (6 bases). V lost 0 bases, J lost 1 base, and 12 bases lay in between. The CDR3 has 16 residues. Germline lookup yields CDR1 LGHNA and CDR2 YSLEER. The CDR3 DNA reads TGCGCCAGCAGCCAAGATTGGGGGGCGCTTAACTATGGCTACACCTTC. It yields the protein CASSQDWGALNYGYTF.

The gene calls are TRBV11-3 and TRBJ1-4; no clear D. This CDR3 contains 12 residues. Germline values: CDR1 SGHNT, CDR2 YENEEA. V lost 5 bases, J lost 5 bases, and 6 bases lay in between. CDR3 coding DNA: TGTGCCAGCAGCCCTAGCAATGAAAAACTGTTTTTT. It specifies CASSPSNEKLFF.

For the CDR3, the DNA is TGTGCCAGCAGCCCCCAGGGTCGCGGCTCTGGAAACACCATATATTTT. Its translation: CASSPQGRGSGNTIYF. This sequence joins TRBV25-1 and TRBJ1-3; maybe TRBD1 (5 bases). Per germline, CDR1 MGHDK and CDR2 SYGVNS. CDR3 size: 16 residues. Trimming stripped 6 bases from V and 0 bases from J, with 15 bases between.

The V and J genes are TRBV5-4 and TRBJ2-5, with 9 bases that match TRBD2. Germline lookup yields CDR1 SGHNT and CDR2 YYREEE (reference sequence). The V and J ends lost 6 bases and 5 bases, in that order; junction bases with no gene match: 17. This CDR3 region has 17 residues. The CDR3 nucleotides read TGTGCCAGCAACCCTGGGGGAGTAGCGGGAGACGGGGAGACCCAGTACTTC. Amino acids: CASNPGGVAGDGETQYF.

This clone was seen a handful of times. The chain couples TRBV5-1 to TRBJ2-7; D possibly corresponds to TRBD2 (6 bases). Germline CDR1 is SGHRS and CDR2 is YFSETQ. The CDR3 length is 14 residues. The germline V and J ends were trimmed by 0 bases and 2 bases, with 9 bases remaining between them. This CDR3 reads CASSLGLVPYEQYF. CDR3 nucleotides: TGCGCCAGCAGCTTGGGACTAGTTCCCTACGAGCAGTACTTC.

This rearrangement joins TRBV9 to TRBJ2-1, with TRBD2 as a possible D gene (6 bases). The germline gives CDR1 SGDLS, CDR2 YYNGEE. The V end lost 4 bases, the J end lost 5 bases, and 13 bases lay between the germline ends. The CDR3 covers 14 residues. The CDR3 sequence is CASSSSGADNEQFF. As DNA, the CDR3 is TGTGCCAGCAGCTCCTCGGGAGCAGACAATGAGCAGTTCTTC.

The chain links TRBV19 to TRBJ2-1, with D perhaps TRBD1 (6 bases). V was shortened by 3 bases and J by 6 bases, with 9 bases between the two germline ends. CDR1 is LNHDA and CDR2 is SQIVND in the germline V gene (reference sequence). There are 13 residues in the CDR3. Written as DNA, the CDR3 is TGTGCCAGTAGTATTCAAGGGGGCAATGAGCAGTTCTTC. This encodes CASSIQGGNEQFF. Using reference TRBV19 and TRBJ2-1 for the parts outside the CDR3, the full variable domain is DGGITQSPKYLFRKEGQNVTLSCEQNLNHDAMYWYRQDPGQGLRLIYYSQIVNDFQKGDIAEGYSVSREKKESFPLTVTSAQKNPTAFYLCASSIQGGNEQFFGPGTRLTVL.

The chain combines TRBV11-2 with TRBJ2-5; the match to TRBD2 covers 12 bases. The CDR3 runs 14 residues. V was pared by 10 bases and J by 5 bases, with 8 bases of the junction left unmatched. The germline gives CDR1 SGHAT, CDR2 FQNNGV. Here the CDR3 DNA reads TGTGCCACCACGACTAGCGGGAGATCGGAGACCCAGTACTTC. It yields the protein CATTTSGRSETQYF.

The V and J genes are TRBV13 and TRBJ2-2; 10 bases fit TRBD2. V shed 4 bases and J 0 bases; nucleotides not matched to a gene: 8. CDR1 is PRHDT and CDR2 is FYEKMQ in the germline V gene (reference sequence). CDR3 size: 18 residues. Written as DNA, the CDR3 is TGTGCCAGCAGCTCTAGGACTAGCGGACATCCGAACACCGGGGAGCTGTTTTTT. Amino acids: CASSSRTSGHPNTGELFF.

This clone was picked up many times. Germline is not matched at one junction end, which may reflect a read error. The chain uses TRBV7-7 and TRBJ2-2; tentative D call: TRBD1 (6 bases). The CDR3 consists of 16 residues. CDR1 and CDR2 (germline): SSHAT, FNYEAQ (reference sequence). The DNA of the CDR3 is TGTGCTAGCAGCCCGACAGGTCCCCCTAACACCGGGGAGCTGTTTTTT. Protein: CASSPTGPPNTGELFF.

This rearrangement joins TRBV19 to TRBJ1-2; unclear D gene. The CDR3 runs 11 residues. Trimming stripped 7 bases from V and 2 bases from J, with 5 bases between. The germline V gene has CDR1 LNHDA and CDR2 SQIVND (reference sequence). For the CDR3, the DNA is TGTGCCAGTAATGACAACTATGGCTACACCTTC. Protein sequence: CASNDNYGYTF.

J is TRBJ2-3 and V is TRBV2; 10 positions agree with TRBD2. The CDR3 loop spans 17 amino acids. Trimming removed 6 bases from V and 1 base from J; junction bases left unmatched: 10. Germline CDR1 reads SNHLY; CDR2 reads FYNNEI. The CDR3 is CASSPSGRGRGTDTQYF. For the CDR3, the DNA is TGTGCCAGCAGCCCCAGCGGGAGGGGAAGGGGCACAGATACGCAGTATTTT.

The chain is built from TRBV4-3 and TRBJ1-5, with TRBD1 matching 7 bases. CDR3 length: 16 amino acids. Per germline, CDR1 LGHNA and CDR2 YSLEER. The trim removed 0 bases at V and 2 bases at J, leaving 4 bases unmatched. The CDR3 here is CASSQDQGTGNQPQHF. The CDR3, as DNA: TGCGCCAGCAGCCAAGATCAAGGGACAGGCAATCAGCCCCAGCATTTT.

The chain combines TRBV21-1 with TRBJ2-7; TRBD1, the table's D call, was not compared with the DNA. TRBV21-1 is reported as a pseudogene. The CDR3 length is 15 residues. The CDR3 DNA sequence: TGTGCCAGCATACAAGGACAGGACTTCTCCTACGAGCAGTACTTC. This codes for CASIQGQDFSYEQYF.